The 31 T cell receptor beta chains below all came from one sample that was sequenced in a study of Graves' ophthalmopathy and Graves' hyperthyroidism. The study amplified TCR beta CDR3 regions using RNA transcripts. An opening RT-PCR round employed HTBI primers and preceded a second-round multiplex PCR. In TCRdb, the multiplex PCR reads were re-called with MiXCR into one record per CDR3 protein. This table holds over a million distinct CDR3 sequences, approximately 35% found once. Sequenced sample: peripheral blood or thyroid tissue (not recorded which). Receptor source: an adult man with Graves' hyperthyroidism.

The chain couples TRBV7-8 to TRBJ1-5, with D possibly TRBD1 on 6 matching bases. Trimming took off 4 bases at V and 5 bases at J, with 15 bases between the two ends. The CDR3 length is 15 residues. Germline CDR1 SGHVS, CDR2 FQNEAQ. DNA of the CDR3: TGTGCCAGCAGCTCCCAAACAGGGACGGATCAGCCCCAGCATTTT. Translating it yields CASSSQTGTDQPQHF.

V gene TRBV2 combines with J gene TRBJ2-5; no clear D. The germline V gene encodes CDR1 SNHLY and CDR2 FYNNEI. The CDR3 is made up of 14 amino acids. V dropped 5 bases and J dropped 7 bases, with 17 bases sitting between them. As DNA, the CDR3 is TGTGCCAGCAGTTTAGGGAAGATCTCGGTGACCCAGTACTTC. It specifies CASSLGKISVTQYF.

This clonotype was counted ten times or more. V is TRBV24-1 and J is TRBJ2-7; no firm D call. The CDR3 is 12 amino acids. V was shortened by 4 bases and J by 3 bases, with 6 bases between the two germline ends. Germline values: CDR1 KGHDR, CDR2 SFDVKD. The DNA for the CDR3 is TGTGCCACCAGTGACACGGGCTACGAGCAGTACTTC. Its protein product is CATSDTGYEQYF.

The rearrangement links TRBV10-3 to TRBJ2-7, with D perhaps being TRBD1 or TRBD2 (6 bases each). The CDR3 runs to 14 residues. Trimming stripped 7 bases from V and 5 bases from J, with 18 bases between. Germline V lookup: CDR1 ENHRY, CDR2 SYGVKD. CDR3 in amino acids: CAIKSGGERDEQYF. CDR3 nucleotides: TGTGCCATCAAATCCGGGGGCGAGAGAGACGAGCAGTACTTC.

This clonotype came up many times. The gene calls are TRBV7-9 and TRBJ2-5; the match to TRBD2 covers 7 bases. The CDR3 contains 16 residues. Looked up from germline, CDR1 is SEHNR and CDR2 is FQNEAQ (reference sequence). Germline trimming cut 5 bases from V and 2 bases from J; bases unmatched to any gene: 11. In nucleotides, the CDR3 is TGTGCCAGCAGCACCCAACTAGCGTTGGAACAAGAGACCCAGTACTTC. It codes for CASSTQLALEQETQYF. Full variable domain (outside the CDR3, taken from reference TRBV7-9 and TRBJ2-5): DTGVSQNPRHKITKRGQNVTFRCDPISEHNRLYWYRQTLGQGPEFLTYFQNEAQLEKSRLLSDRFSAERPKGSFSTLEIQRTEQGDSAMYLCASSTQLALEQETQYFGPGTRLLVL.

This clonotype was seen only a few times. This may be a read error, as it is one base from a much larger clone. In nucleotides, the CDR3 is TGTGCCACCAGCAGAATTGGACAGGGGATAGGTCAAGAGACCCGGTACTTC. Its translation is CATSRIGQGIGQETRYF. J is TRBJ2-5 and V is TRBV15; TRBD1 matches 9 bases. Germline assignment: CDR1 LNHNV and CDR2 YYDKDF (reference sequence). There are 17 residues in the CDR3. The full variable domain, in which reference TRBV15 and TRBJ2-5 provide the parts outside the CDR3, is DAMVIQNPRYQVTQFGKPVTLSCSQTLNHNVMYWYQQKSSQAPKLLFHYYDKDFNNEADTPDNFQSRRPNTSFCFLDIRSPGLGDTAMYLCATSRIGQGIGQETRYFGPGTRLLVL.

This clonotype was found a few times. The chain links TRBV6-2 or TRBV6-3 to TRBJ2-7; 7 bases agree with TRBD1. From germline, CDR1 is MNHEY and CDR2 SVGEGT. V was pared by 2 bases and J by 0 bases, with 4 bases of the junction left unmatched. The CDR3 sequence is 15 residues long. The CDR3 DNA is TGTGCCAGCAGTTACGCCGGGACAGTCTCCTACGAGCAGTACTTC. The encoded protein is CASSYAGTVSYEQYF.

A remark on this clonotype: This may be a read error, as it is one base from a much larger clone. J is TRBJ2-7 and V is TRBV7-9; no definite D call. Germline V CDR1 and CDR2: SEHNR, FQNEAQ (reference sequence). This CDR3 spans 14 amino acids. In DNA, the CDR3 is TGTGCCGGCAGCTCGTGGGTAGGGCCCTACGAGCAGTACTTC. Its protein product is CAGSSWVGPYEQYF.

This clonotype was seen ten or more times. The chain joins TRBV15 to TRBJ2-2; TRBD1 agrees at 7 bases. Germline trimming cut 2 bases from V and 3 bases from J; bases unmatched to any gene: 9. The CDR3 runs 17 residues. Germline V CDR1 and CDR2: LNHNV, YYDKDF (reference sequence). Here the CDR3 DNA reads TGTGCCACCAGCAGAACCCACCGACAGGGACACACCGGGGAGCTGTTTTTT. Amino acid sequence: CATSRTHRQGHTGELFF.

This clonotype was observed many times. The CDR3 spells CASSFDRGLETQYF. The CDR3 DNA reads TGTGCCAGCAGCTTTGACAGGGGGCTGGAGACCCAGTACTTC. The chain couples TRBV7-8 to TRBJ2-5; 10 nucleotides align to TRBD1. This CDR3 is built from 14 residues. Germline loops: CDR1 SGHVS, CDR2 FQNEAQ. J gave up 5 bases and V 3 bases, and 3 bases lay outside the gene matches.

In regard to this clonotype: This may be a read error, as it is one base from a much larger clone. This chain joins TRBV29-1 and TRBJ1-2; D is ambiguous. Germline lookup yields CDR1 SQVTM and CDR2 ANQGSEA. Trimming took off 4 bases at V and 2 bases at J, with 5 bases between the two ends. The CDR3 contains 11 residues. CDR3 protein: CSVGVNYGYTF. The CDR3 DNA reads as TGCAGCGTTGGGGTCAACTATGGCTACACCTTC.

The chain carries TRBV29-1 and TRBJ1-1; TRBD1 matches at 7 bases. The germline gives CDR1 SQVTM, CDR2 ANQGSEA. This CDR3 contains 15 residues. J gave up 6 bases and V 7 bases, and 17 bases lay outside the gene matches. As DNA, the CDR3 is TGCAGCGCCGAAGGGGCAGGGGACAGACGACCTGAAGCTTTCTTT. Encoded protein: CSAEGAGDRRPEAFF.

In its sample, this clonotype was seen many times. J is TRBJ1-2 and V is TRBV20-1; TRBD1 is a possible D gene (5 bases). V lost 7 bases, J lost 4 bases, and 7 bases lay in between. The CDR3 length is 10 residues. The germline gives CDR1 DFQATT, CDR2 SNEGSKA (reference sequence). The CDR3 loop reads CSVRGYGYTF. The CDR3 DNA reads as TGCAGTGTTAGGGGCTATGGCTACACCTTC.

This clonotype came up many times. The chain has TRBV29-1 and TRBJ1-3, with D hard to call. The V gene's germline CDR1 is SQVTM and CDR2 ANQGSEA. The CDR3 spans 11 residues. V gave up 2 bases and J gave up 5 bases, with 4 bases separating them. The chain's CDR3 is CSVEQRNTIYF. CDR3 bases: TGCAGCGTTGAACAGAGAAACACCATATATTTT. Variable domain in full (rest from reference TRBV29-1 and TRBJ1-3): SAVISQKPSRDICQRGTSLTIQCQVDSQVTMMFWYRQQPGQSLTLIATANQGSEATYESGFVIDKFPISRPNLTFSTLTVSNMSPEDSSIYLCSVEQRNTIYFGEGSWLTVV.

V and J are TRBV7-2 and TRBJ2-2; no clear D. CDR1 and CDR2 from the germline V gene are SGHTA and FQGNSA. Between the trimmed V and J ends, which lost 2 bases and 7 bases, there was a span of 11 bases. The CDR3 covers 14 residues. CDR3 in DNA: TGTGCCAGCAGCTTAACGGAATCCCTCGGGGAGCTGTTTTTT. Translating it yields CASSLTESLGELFF.

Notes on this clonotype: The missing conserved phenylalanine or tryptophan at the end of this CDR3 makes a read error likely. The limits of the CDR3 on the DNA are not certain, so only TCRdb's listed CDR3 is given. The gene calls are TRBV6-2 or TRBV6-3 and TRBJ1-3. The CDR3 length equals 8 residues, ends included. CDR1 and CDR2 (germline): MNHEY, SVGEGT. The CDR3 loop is CASSYRYL.

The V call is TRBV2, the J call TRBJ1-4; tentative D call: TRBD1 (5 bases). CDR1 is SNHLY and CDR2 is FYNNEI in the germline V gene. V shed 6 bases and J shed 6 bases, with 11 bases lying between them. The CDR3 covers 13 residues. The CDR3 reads CASSRQGHEKLFF. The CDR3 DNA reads TGTGCCAGCAGCAGGCAGGGCCATGAAAAACTGTTTTTT. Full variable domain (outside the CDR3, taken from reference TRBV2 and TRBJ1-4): EPEVTQTPSHQVTQMGQEVILRCVPISNHLYFYWYRQILGQKVEFLVSFYNNEISEKSEIFDDQFSVERPDGSNFTLKIRSTKLEDSAMYFCASSRQGHEKLFFGSGTQLSVL.

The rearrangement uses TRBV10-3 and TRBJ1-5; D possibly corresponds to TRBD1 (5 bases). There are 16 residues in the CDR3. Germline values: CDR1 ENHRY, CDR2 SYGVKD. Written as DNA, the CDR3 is TGTACCAGCAGCAAAACATATATAGGGGACAATCAGCCCCAGCATTTT. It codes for CTSSKTYIGDNQPQHF.

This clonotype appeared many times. CDR3 DNA sequence: TGTGCCAGCAGCTTAGGAGGACAGGAAGCGTATGGCTACACCTTC. Translation gives CASSLGGQEAYGYTF. This chain connects TRBV13 to TRBJ1-2; 7 positions match TRBD1. Unmatched junction bases numbered 6, after V lost 0 bases and J lost 5 bases. Germline loops: CDR1 PRHDT, CDR2 FYEKMQ (reference sequence). CDR3 length equals 15 residues.

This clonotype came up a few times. The CDR3 region is CARDGPYEQYF. The CDR3 DNA sequence: TGTGCTAGAGACGGTCCCTACGAGCAGTACTTC. V gene TRBV2 combines with J gene TRBJ2-7; no definite D call. Germline loops: CDR1 SNHLY, CDR2 FYNNEI. The CDR3 totals 11 residues. Drawing the rest from reference TRBV2 and TRBJ2-7, the complete variable domain is EPEVTQTPSHQVTQMGQEVILRCVPISNHLYFYWYRQILGQKVEFLVSFYNNEISEKSEIFDDQFSVERPDGSNFTLKIRSTKLEDSAMYFCARDGPYEQYFGPGTRLTVT.

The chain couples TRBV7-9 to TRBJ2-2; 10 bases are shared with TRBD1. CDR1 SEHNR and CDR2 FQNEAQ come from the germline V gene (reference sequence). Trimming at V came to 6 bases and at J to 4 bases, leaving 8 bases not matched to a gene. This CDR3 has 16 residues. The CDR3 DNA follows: TGTGCCAGCAGATTAACGGGGACAGGGGTCACCGGGGAGCTGTTTTTT. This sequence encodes CASRLTGTGVTGELFF.

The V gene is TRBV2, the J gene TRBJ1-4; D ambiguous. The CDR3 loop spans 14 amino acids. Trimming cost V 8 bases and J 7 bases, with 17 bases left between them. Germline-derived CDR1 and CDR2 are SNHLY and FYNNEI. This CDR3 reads CASGEFGPREKLFF. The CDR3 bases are TGTGCCAGCGGCGAATTCGGACCGCGTGAAAAACTGTTTTTT.

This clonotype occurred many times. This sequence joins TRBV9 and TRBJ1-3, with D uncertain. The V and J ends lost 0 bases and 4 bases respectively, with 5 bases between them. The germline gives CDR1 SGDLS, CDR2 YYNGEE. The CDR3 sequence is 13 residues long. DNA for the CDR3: TGTGCCAGCAGCGTAGCGCCGGGAAACACCATATATTTT. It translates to CASSVAPGNTIYF.

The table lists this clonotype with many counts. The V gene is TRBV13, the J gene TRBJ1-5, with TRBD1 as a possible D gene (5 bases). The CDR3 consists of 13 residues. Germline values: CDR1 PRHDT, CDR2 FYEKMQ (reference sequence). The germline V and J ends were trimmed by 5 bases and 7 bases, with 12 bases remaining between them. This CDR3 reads CASSAGTGQPQHF. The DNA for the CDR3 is TGTGCCAGCAGCGCCGGGACGGGGCAGCCCCAGCATTTT.

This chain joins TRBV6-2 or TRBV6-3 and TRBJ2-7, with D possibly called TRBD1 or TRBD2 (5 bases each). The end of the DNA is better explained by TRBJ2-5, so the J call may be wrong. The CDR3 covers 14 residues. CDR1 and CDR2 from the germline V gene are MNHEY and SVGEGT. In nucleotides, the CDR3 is TGTGCCAGCATGGGACCCCGGGGCGTGGAGACCCAGTACTTC. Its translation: CASMGPRGVETQYF.

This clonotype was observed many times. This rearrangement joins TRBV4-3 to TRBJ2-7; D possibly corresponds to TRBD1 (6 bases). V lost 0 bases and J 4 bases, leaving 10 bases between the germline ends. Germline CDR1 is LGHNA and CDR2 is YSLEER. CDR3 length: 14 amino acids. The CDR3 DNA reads TGCGCCAGCAGCCAAGATGTACAGGGTTACGAGCAGTACTTC. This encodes CASSQDVQGYEQYF.

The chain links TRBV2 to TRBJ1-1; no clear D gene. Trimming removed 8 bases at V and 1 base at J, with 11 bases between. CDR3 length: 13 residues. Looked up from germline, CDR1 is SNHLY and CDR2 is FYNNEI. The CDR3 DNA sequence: TGTGCCAGCGTTGACGTAGGGAACACTGAAGCTTTCTTT. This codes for CASVDVGNTEAFF.

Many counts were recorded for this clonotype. The CDR3 nucleotides are TGTGCCAGCAGCGTGAGGGCGGGACAGAACCAAGAGACCCAGTACTTC. It encodes CASSVRAGQNQETQYF. The chain carries TRBV9 and TRBJ2-5; TRBD1 might be the D (7 bases). The germline V gene encodes CDR1 SGDLS and CDR2 YYNGEE. The V gene lost 2 bases and the J gene lost 0 bases, with 14 bases spanning the gap. The CDR3 has 16 residues.

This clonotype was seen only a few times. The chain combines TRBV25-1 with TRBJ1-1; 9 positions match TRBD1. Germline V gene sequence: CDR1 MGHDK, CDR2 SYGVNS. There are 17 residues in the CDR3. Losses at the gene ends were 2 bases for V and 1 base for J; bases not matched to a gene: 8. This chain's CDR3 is CASSEPRQGVGNTEAFF. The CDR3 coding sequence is TGTGCCAGCAGTGAACCCCGACAGGGGGTGGGGAACACTGAAGCTTTCTTT. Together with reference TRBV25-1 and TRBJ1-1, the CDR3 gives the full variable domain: EADIYQTPRYLVIGTGKKITLECSQTMGHDKMYWYQQDPGMELHLIHYSYGVNSTEKGDLSSESTVSRIRTEHFPLTLESARPSHTSQYLCASSEPRQGVGNTEAFFGQGTRLTVV.

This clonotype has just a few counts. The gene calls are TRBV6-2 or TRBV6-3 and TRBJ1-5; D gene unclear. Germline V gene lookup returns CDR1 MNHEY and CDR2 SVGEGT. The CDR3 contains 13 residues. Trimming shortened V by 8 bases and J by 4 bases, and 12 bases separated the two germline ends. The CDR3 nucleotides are TGTGCCAGCGGCCCCGGCTATAATCAGCCCCAGCATTTT. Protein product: CASGPGYNQPQHF.

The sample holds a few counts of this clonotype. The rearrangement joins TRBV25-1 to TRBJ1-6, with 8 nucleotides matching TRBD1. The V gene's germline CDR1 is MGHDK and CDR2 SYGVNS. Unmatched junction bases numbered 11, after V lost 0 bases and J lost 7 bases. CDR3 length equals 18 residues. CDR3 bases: TGTGCCAGCAGTGAATATGGGCCTATCAGGGGGCAGAATTCACCCCTCCACTTT. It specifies CASSEYGPIRGQNSPLHF.